A selection of T cell receptor beta chains follows, all from one sample in a study of blood T cell repertoires in COVID-19. Profiled with immunoSEQ multiplex PCR; TCRdb holds only in-frame clones, not every one. The repertoire holds some 400,000 clones, with roughly 90% as singletons. The sample was PBMCs or T cells enriched from blood (not recorded which). Receptor source: a middle-aged woman who had been exposed to COVID-19. Each CDR3 is given with its conserved first and last residue. The D gene is left open where the match is weak. Part of the rows lack a size; the others show once, few, many or a class for expanded clones.

V	D	J	size	CDR3	DNA
TRBV30	TRBD1	TRBJ1-3	-	CAWSMGTGSGNTIYF	TGTGCCTGGAGCATGGGGACAGGCTCTGGAAACACCATATATTTT
TRBV30	-	TRBJ1-1	few	CAWTLVDRGRESEAFF	TGTGCCTGGACCCTGGTGGACCGGGGGAGAGAGTCCGAAGCTTTCTTT
TRBV6-5	-	TRBJ1-1	once	CASSRNGGAEAFF	TGTGCCAGCAGTCGAAACGGAGGGGCGGAAGCTTTCTTT
TRBV6-5	-	TRBJ1-1	few	CASSQQGQNTEAFF	TGTGCCAGCAGTCAACAGGGTCAGAACACTGAAGCTTTCTTT
TRBV18	-	TRBJ1-6	-	CASSAGVLSSPLHF	TGTGCCAGCTCCGCCGGGGTCCTTTCTTCACCCCTCCACTTT
TRBV7-8	-	TRBJ1-1	-	CASSISREAFF	TGTGCCAGCAGCATTAGCCGTGAAGCTTTCTTT
TRBV7-2	TRBD2	TRBJ2-7	few	CASSLEGLPPYEQYF	TGTGCCAGCAGCTTGGAGGGACTACCGCCCTACGAGCAGTACTTC
TRBV28	TRBD1	TRBJ2-3	-	CASRGQGALGDADTQYF	TGTGCCAGCAGAGGACAGGGGGCGCTTGGCGACGCAGATACGCAGTATTTT
TRBV12-5	-	TRBJ2-4	-	CASAPGVLSGKNIQYF	TGTGCTAGTGCCCCAGGGGTTTTAAGCGGCAAAAACATTCAGTACTTC
TRBV6-5	TRBD1	TRBJ2-1	-	CASSYSGQAYNEQFF	TGTGCCAGCAGTTACTCAGGACAGGCCTACAATGAGCAGTTCTTC
TRBV7-3	TRBD1	TRBJ1-1	-	CASSLMGQGARGTEAFF	TGTGCCAGCAGCTTAATGGGACAGGGGGCGCGCGGCACTGAAGCTTTCTTT
TRBV6-5	TRBD1	TRBJ1-2	-	CASKDLDRVGDGYTF	TGTGCCAGCAAAGACCTGGACAGGGTCGGAGATGGCTACACCTTC
TRBV29-1	-	TRBJ2-1	-	CSVGSGLYNEQFF	TGCAGCGTTGGATCGGGACTGTACAATGAGCAGTTCTTC
TRBV19	TRBD1	TRBJ2-2	-	CASQGQGKTGELFF	TGTGCCAGCCAGGGACAGGGCAAAACCGGGGAGCTGTTTTTT
TRBV7-3	-	TRBJ2-1	-	CASGKSLYNEQFF	TGTGCCAGCGGTAAGAGTCTCTACAATGAGCAGTTCTTC
TRBV19	TRBD1	TRBJ2-2	-	CASAGTGFTGELFF	TGTGCCAGCGCCGGGACAGGGTTTACCGGGGAGCTGTTTTTT
TRBV7-3	-	TRBJ1-3	-	CASSLEVGNTIYF	TGTGCCAGCAGCTTAGAGGTCGGAAACACCATATATTTT
TRBV12-3/TRBV12-4	TRBD2	TRBJ2-1	-	CASRASGNNEQFF	TGTGCCAGCAGGGCTAGCGGTAACAATGAGCAGTTCTTC
TRBV6-6	-	TRBJ1-2	-	CASSSTVFYGYTF	TGTGCCAGCAGTTCGACAGTCTTCTATGGCTACACCTTC
TRBV9	-	TRBJ1-3	-	CASSRLGSGNTIYF	TGTGCCAGCTCGCGGTTGGGCTCTGGAAACACCATATATTTT
TRBV7-2	-	TRBJ1-1	-	CASSFTRGTEAFF	TGTGCCAGCAGCTTCACCAGGGGAACTGAAGCTTTCTTT
TRBV4-1	-	TRBJ1-5	-	CASSQNDRSLQPQHF	TGCGCCAGCAGCCAGAACGACAGGTCCCTTCAGCCCCAGCATTTT
TRBV19	-	TRBJ1-4	-	CASSIDRRGSRFF	TGTGCCAGTAGTATAGATCGCAGGGGAAGTCGGTTTTTT
TRBV19	TRBD1	TRBJ1-1	-	CASSRDRGRDTEAFF	TGTGCCAGTAGTAGGGACAGGGGGAGGGACACTGAAGCTTTCTTT
TRBV14	-	TRBJ1-3	-	CASSQASNTIYF	TGTGCCAGCAGCCAAGCGTCGAACACCATATATTTT
TRBV2	-	TRBJ2-5	-	CAGRTGTYQETQYF	TGTGCCGGCAGAACGGGGACATACCAAGAGACCCAGTACTTC
TRBV28	TRBD1	TRBJ1-2	-	CASSPTGAYGYTF	TGTGCCAGCAGCCCGACAGGGGCATATGGCTACACCTTC
TRBV6-6	-	TRBJ2-7	-	CASNFGGVRDEQYF	TGTGCCAGCAATTTCGGAGGGGTCAGGGACGAGCAGTACTTC
TRBV27	TRBD1	TRBJ1-1	-	CASTIKLGQGPGTTEAFF	TGTGCCAGCACCATAAAGTTGGGACAGGGCCCCGGGACTACTGAAGCTTTCTTT
TRBV19	-	TRBJ1-3	-	CATGVAGNTIYF	TGTGCCACGGGGGTGGCTGGAAACACCATATATTTT
TRBV6-5	TRBD1	TRBJ1-2	-	CASQDRERGYTF	TGTGCCAGTCAAGACAGGGAACGTGGCTACACCTTC
TRBV19	TRBD2	TRBJ2-3	once	CASKIAGSTDTQYF	TGTGCCAGTAAAATAGCGGGGAGCACAGATACGCAGTATTTT
TRBV9	-	TRBJ1-3	once	CASSVGTGSGGNTIYF	TGTGCCAGCAGCGTAGGAACCGGGTCGGGTGGAAACACCATATATTTT
TRBV3-1/TRBV3-2	TRBD1	TRBJ1-1	-	CASRYTGDTEAFF	TGTGCCAGCAGGTACACAGGGGACACTGAAGCTTTCTTT
TRBV11-3	TRBD1	TRBJ2-1	-	CASSRDRSYNEQFF	TGTGCCAGCAGTCGGGACAGATCTTACAATGAGCAGTTCTTC
TRBV2	-	TRBJ1-2	-	CASSEGPSISNRGIGYTF	TGTGCCAGCAGTGAAGGTCCATCAATCTCAAATAGAGGTATTGGCTACACCTTC
TRBV10-1	-	TRBJ1-5	-	CASSAGGNQPQHF	TGCGCCAGCAGTGCTGGAGGCAATCAGCCCCAGCATTTT
TRBV5-6	TRBD1	TRBJ1-2	-	CASSPGTGDGYTF	TGTGCCAGCAGCCCCGGGACAGGGGACGGCTACACCTTC
TRBV3-1/TRBV3-2	-	TRBJ1-2	once	CASSQNAGQGGYTF	TGTGCCAGCAGCCAAAACGCAGGGCAGGGAGGCTACACCTTC
TRBV6-1	-	TRBJ1-6	-	CASSVKWQGNNSPLHF	TGTGCCAGCAGTGTTAAATGGCAGGGAAATAATTCACCCCTCCACTTT
TRBV6-4	TRBD2	TRBJ2-3	-	CASSERASGADTQYF	TGTGCCAGCAGTGAGCGGGCTAGCGGGGCAGATACGCAGTATTTT
TRBV19	TRBD1	TRBJ1-5	-	CASSEGQSSNQPQHF	TGTGCCAGTAGTGAGGGACAGAGTAGCAATCAGCCCCAGCATTTT
TRBV7-8	TRBD2	TRBJ2-2	-	CASSNPSGRHYANTGELFF	TGTGCCAGCAGCAATCCTAGCGGGAGGCATTATGCGAACACCGGGGAGCTGTTTTTT